The rows below give T cell receptor beta chains drawn from one sample of a study of post-analysis software for immune sequencing data. TCRdb re-called the PCR reads with MiXCR, one entry per CDR3 protein. The repertoire holds a few hundred thousand distinct CDR3 sequences, with roughly 38% as singletons. The sequenced sample was blood. The receptors were gathered from a girl aged 10 to 17 with multiple sclerosis. CDR3s include the opening cysteine and the closing phenylalanine or tryptophan. D genes are given only for firm matches. Clone size appears in some rows only: once, few, many, or a class for an expanded clone.

J gene,V gene,clone size,D gene,CDR3 protein,CDR3 DNA
TRBJ1-2,TRBV6-1,few,NA,CASSEWRGYGYTF,TGTGCCAGCAGTGAATGGAGGGGCTATGGCTACACCTTC
TRBJ2-3,TRBV7-9,NA,TRBD2,CASSALAGDADTQYF,TGTGCCAGCAGCGCCCTAGCGGGGGACGCAGATACGCAGTATTTT
TRBJ2-5,TRBV2,NA,TRBD2,CASSTLADQETQYF,TGTGCCAGCAGCACACTAGCGGACCAAGAGACCCAGTACTTC
TRBJ2-7,TRBV27,NA,NA,CASRALEGRSYEQYF,TGTGCCAGCAGGGCGTTGGAGGGGCGCTCCTACGAGCAGTACTTC
TRBJ1-1,TRBV6-2/TRBV6-3,NA,TRBD1,CASGQLGQSNTEAFF,TGTGCCAGCGGCCAGTTGGGACAGTCGAACACTGAAGCTTTCTTT
TRBJ2-7,TRBV25-1,few,NA,CASSEGSSPEQYF,TGTGCCAGCAGCGAGGGCTCATCCCCCGAGCAGTACTTC
TRBJ2-1,TRBV6-1,NA,NA,CASSVMARSSYNEQFF,TGTGCCAGCAGTGTAATGGCCAGAAGCTCCTACAATGAGCAGTTCTTC
TRBJ1-2,TRBV14,NA,NA,CASSQVGRGDGYTF,TGTGCCAGCAGCCAAGTCGGTAGGGGAGACGGCTACACCTTC
TRBJ1-2,TRBV5-1,NA,NA,CASSLDGQVVIYGYTF,TGCGCCAGCAGCTTGGATGGGCAGGTCGTAATCTATGGCTACACCTTC
TRBJ2-7,TRBV28,NA,TRBD2,CASTQSPSGSYEQYF,TGTGCCAGCACTCAGTCGCCAAGCGGGAGCTACGAGCAGTACTTC
TRBJ2-7,TRBV18,NA,NA,CASSPPAGNEQYF,TGTGCCAGCTCACCACCGGCTGGGAACGAGCAGTACTTC
TRBJ2-1,TRBV6-5,few,TRBD1,CASTPGTEYNEQFF,TGTGCCAGCACCCCCGGGACAGAGTACAATGAGCAGTTCTTC
TRBJ2-3,TRBV6-5,few,TRBD2,CASSYSGSGALTDTQYF,TGTGCCAGCAGTTACTCGGGCAGCGGGGCACTCACAGATACGCAGTATTTT
TRBJ2-1,TRBV7-9,NA,NA,CASCDRQDEQFF,TGTGCCAGCTGTGATCGACAGGATGAGCAGTTCTTC
TRBJ2-6,TRBV18,few,NA,CASSPVRSSGANVLTF,TGTGCCAGCTCACCGGTTAGGAGTTCTGGGGCCAACGTCCTGACTTTC
TRBJ1-6,TRBV4-1,few,NA,CASSQEARWDSPLHF,TGCGCCAGCAGCCAAGAAGCACGGTGGGATTCACCCCTCCACTTT
TRBJ2-3,TRBV7-3,NA,NA,CASSLVGGSTDTQYF,TGTGCCAGCAGCTTAGTGGGCGGGAGCACAGATACGCAGTATTTT
TRBJ1-5,TRBV20-1,NA,NA,CSAKDTGQPQHF,TGCAGTGCTAAAGACACGGGACAGCCCCAGCATTTT
TRBJ2-7,TRBV14,NA,NA,CASSQDRLAATYEQYF,TGTGCCAGCAGCCAAGATCGCTTGGCAGCAACCTACGAGCAGTACTTC
TRBJ1-1,TRBV12-3/TRBV12-4,NA,TRBD1,CASELQGTGTEAFF,TGTGCCAGCGAGCTACAGGGGACGGGGACTGAAGCTTTCTTT
TRBJ2-2,TRBV7-9,NA,NA,CASSQSYLNTGELFF,TGTGCCAGCAGCCAATCATATCTTAACACCGGGGAGCTGTTTTTT
TRBJ2-3,TRBV20-1,NA,NA,CSARGPLGASSADTQYF,TGCAGTGCTAGAGGGCCCCTAGGGGCAAGCAGCGCAGATACGCAGTATTTT